This record concerns one TCR beta chain sequence. This clone was detected a few times. Its cognate antigen has yet to be identified. Qualities for individual bases were not recorded, and no much larger clone is one base off. What the treatment or condition label conveys for this sample: oral pan-JAK inhibitor, 5-10 mg twice daily. Lesional scalp punch biopsies and peripheral blood were obtained from alopecia areata patients. PBMCs were isolated by density centrifugation and stained for CD3, CD4 and CD8, after which CD4+ and CD8+ T cells were sorted on a FACSAria. This sample is drawn from a study of CD8+ T cells in alopecia areata (dated by TCRdb to the late 2010s). With regard to the full study: Treated patients were enrolled in an open-label pilot trial of oral tofacitinib, 5 to 10 mg twice daily, for moderate-to-severe alopecia areata. Scalp tissue and sorted CD4+ and CD8+ peripheral blood T cells from patchy and totalis/universalis alopecia areata patients and from healthy controls were covered by human TCRbeta sequencing. Biopsies were taken from tofacitinib-treated patients at baseline and at 4 and 24 weeks of treatment, and a later scalp biopsy was taken in several of the tofacitinib-treated patients. Scalp clonality was compared across normal scalp (n=4), patchy alopecia areata scalp (n=8), and alopecia totalis/universalis scalp (n=8). To study T cell clonal expansion in alopecia areata, the researchers applied high-throughput TCRbeta sequencing to both the C3H/HeJ mouse model and human patients. Patients stayed on tofacitinib for 6 to 18 months and then had 6 months of follow-up off drug so that delayed response and recurrence could be assessed. In treated patients, disease severity was measured using the SALT score, which gives the percentage of scalp surface area affected. immunoSEQ multiplex PCR using 35 Vbeta forward primers and 13 Jbeta reverse primers was used to amplify TCRbeta CDR3 regions. RNA was obtained with the PAXgene miRNA kit for fixed scalp, the miRNeasy kit for PBMCs, and the RNeasy kit for mouse skin. Study-wide findings and limitations: Higher clonality and more expanded CD8+ clones were observed in lesional scalp than in normal scalp, particularly in alopecia totalis/universalis, a finding suggestive of antigenic drive. Resident alphabeta T cells in normal human skin are also sequenced, complicating scalp TCR repertoire analysis, unlike mouse skin dominated by gammadelta T cells. During tofacitinib treatment, many expanded lesional clones remained in scalp and blood, and this persistence may partly explain relapse after treatment is stopped. The treated cohort was small, with a single nonresponder, so links between baseline CD8+ expansion and response need larger studies. Shared TCR sequences between patients were less evident than in mice, which may be partly attributable to HLA diversity in the patient population. With tofacitinib, both scalp clonality and the number of expanded CD8+ clones among the top 100 scalp clones went down significantly.

V is clipped by 6 bases and J by 4 bases, and the sequence between their germline boundaries is 18 bases long. From the germline V gene, CDR1 is SGHRS and CDR2 is YFSETQ. The CDR3 covers 15 residues, taking in both the cysteine and the phenylalanine. Here the CDR3 DNA is all that survives: 45 bases in frame from base 1. The library was obtained by the immunoSEQ multiplex PCR assay. To provide template for TCR sequencing, every sample had RNA extracted and reverse transcribed into cDNA. First-strand cDNA was synthesized with SuperScript III using a 2:1 mix of oligo-dT and random hexamers. A synthetic immune receptor repertoire was used to measure amplification bias, and any remaining bias was corrected computationally. The authors processed their data as follows. Raw reads were preprocessed for error removal, and CDR3 was defined according to IMGT conventions as running from the conserved cysteine to phenylalanine. Clonality was computed as 1 minus the Shannon entropy, with the entropy normalized by log2 of the number of productive unique TCRs. Whether each scalp clone was CD4 or CD8 was inferred by checking scalp TCRbeta sequences against the CD4 and CD8 repertoires from sorted blood. The immuneACCESS repertoire file appears here via TCRdb, limited to in-frame rearrangements. These files lack a portion of the clones; in checked studies, under half of the deficit traces to unresolved V genes, and the cause of the others is not known. V and J calls and clone size are those listed in that table; D and trimming were worked out from the DNA. For this sample the table gives about 200,000 clones, of which less than 45% were detected only once. 0.4% to 0.55% of the sample is taken by the ten largest.

The chain couples TRBV5-1 to TRBJ2-3; the D gene is perhaps TRBD1 or TRBD2, each of them matching over 5 bases. Sequenced here: CD4+ T cells sorted from blood, sampled between weeks 30 and 35, from a patient treated with tofacitinib. This receptor was identified in a human donor with alopecia areata. CDR3 region: CASTLTGDVADTQYF. The sequence in DNA is TGCGCCAGCACGCTGACCGGGGACGTGGCAGATACGCAGTATTTT.